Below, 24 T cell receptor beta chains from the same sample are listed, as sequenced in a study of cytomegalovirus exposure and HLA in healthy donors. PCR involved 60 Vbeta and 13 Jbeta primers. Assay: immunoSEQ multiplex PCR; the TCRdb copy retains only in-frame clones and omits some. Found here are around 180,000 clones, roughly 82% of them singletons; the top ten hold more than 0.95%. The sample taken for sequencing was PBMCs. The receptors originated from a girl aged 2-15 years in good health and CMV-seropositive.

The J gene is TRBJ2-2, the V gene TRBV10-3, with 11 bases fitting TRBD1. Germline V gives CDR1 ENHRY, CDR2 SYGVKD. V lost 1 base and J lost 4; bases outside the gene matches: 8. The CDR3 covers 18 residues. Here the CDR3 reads CAISEYLDRGPGTGELFF. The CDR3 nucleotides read TGTGCCATCAGTGAGTATTTGGACAGGGGGCCCGGCACCGGGGAGCTGTTTTTT.

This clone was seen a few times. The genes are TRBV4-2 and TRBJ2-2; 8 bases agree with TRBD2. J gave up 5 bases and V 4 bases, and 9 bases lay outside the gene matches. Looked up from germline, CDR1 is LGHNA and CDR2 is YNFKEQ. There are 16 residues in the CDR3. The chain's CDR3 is CASSLRGLELTGELFF. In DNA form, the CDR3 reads TGTGCCAGCAGCCTGAGGGGACTAGAGTTAACCGGGGAGCTGTTTTTT.

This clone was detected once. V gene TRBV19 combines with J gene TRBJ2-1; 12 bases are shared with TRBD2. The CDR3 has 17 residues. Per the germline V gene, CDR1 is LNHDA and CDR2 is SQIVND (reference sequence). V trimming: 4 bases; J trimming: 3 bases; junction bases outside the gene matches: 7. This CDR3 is CASSNGLAGPHYNEQFF. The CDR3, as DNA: TGTGCCAGTAGTAACGGACTAGCGGGGCCCCACTACAATGAGCAGTTCTTC.

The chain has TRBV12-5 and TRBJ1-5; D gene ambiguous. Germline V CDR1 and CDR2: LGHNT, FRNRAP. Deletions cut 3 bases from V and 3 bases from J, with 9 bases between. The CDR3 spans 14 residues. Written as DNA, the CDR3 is TGTGCTAGTGGTTTAAGGCAGGACAATCAGCCCCAGCATTTT. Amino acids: CASGLRQDNQPQHF. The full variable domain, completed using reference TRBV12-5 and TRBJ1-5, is DARVTQTPRHKVTEMGQEVTMRCQPILGHNTVFWYRQTMMQGLELLAYFRNRAPLDDSGMPKDRFSAEMPDATLATLKIQPSEPRDSAVYFCASGLRQDNQPQHFGDGTRLSIL.

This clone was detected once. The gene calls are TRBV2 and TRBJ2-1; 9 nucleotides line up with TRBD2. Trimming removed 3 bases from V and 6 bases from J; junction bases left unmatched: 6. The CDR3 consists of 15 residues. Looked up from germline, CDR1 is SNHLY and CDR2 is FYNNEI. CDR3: CASSDGTSISNEQFF. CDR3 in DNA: TGTGCCAGCAGTGATGGGACTAGCATTTCCAATGAGCAGTTCTTC.

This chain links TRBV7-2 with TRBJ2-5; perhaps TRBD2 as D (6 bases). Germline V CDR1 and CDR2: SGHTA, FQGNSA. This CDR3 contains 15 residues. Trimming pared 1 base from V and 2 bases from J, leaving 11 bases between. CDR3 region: CASSLELAPQETQYF. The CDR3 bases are TGTGCCAGCAGCTTAGAGCTAGCGCCACAAGAGACCCAGTACTTC.

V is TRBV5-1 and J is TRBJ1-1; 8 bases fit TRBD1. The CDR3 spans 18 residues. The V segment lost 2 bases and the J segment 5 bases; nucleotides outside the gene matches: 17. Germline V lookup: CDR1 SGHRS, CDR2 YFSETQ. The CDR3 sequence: CASSLSVGQGARVTEAFF. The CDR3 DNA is TGCGCCAGCAGCTTAAGTGTGGGGCAGGGGGCCCGGGTTACTGAAGCTTTCTTT.

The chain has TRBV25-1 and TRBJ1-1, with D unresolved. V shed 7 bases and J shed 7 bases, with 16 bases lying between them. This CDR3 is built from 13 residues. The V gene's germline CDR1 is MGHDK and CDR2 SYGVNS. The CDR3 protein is CASTPWLQHEAFF. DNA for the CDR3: TGTGCCAGCACTCCCTGGCTACAGCATGAAGCTTTCTTT.

The CDR3 coding sequence is TGTGCCAGCAGTAGGACCCTGGGAGACTATGGCTACACCTTC. This translates into CASSRTLGDYGYTF. This chain joins TRBV28 and TRBJ1-2, with D unclear. This CDR3 contains 14 residues. Germline-derived CDR1 and CDR2 are MDHEN and SYDVKM. V lost 5 bases, J lost 3 bases, and 13 bases lay in between.

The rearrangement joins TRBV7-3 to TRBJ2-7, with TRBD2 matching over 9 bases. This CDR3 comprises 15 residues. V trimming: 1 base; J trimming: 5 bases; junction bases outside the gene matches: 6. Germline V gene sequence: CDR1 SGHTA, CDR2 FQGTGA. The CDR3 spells CASSLMREGPNEQYF. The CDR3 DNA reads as TGTGCCAGCAGCTTAATGCGGGAGGGCCCGAACGAGCAGTACTTC.

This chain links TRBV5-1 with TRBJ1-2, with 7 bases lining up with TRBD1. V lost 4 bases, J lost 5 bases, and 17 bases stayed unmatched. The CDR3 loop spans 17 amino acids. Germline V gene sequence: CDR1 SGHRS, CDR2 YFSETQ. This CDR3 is CASSHGQEEQVRYGYTF. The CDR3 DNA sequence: TGCGCCAGCAGCCATGGACAGGAGGAGCAGGTCAGATATGGCTACACCTTC.

The DNA of the CDR3 is TGTGCCAGCAGTGAACTGGTGGGAGGGTACGCCGGGGAGCTGTTTTTT. It encodes CASSELVGGYAGELFF. The rearrangement joins TRBV2 to TRBJ2-2, with 7 bases identical to TRBD2. Trimming removed 2 bases from V and 6 bases from J; junction bases left unmatched: 9. Germline V gene lookup returns CDR1 SNHLY and CDR2 FYNNEI. The CDR3 has 16 amino acids.

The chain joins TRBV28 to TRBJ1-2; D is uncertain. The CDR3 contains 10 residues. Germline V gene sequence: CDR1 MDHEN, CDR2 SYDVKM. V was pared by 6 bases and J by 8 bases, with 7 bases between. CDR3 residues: CASSTGGYTF. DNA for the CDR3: TGTGCCAGCAGCACGGGGGGCTACACCTTC.

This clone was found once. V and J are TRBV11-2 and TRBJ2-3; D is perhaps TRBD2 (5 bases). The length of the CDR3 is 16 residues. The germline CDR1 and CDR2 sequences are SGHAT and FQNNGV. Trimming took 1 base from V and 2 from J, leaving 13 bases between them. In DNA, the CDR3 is TGTGCCAGCAGCTTAGGTACCCAGCGGTCCACAGATACGCAGTATTTT. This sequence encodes CASSLGTQRSTDTQYF.

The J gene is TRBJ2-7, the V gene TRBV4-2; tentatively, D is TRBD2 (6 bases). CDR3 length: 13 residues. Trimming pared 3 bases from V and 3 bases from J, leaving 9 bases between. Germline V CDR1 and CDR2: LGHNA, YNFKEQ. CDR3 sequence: CASSQETSYEQYF. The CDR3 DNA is TGTGCCAGCAGCCAGGAGACTAGCTACGAGCAGTACTTC.

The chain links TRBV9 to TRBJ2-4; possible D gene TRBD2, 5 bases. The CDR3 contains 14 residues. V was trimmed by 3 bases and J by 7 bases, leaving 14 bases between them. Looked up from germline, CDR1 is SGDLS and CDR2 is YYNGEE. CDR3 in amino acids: CASSGTDRWNIQYF. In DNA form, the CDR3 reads TGTGCCAGCAGCGGGACTGACCGTTGGAACATTCAGTACTTC. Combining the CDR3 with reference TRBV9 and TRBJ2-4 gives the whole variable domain DSGVTQTPKHLITATGQRVTLRCSPRSGDLSVYWYQQSLDQGLQFLIQYYNGEERAKGNILERFSAQQFPDLHSELNLSSLELGDSALYFCASSGTDRWNIQYFGAGTRLSVL.

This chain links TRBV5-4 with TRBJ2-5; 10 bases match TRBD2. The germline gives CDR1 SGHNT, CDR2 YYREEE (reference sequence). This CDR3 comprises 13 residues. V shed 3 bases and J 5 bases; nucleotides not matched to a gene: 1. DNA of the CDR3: TGTGCCAGCAGCTCTAGCGGGAGTGAGACCCAGTACTTC. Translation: CASSSSGSETQYF.

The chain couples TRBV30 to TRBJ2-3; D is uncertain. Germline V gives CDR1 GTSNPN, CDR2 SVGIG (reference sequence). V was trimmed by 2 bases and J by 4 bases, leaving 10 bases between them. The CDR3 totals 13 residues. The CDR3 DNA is TGTGCCTGGAGTCAGGCGTTATCAGATACGCAGTATTTT. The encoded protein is CAWSQALSDTQYF.

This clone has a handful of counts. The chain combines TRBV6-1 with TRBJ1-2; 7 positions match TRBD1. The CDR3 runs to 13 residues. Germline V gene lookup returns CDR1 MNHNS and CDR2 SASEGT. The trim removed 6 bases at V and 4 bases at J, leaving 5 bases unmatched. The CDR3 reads CASSPRDSYGYTF. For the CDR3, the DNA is TGTGCCAGCAGCCCCCGGGACAGCTATGGCTACACCTTC.

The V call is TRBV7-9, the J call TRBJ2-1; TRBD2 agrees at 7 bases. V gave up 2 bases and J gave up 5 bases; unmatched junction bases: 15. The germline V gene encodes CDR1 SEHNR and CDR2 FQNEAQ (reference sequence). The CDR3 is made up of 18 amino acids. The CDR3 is CASSLWPLDGEGNNEQFF. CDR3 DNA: TGTGCCAGCAGCTTATGGCCCCTCGACGGGGAGGGGAACAATGAGCAGTTCTTC.

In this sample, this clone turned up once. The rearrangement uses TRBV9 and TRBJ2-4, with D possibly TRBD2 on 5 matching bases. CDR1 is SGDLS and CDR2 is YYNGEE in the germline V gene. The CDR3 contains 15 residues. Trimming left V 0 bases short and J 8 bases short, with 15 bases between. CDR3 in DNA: TGTGCCAGCAGCGTAGAGGATACGGGAAGTGACATTCAGTACTTC. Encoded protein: CASSVEDTGSDIQYF.

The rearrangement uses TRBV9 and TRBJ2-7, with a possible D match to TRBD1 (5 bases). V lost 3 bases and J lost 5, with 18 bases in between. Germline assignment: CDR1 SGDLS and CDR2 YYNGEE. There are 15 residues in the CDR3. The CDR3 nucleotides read TGTGCCAGCAGCGGTGGTGGAAGGGGCTTGGACGAGCAGTACTTC. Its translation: CASSGGGRGLDEQYF.

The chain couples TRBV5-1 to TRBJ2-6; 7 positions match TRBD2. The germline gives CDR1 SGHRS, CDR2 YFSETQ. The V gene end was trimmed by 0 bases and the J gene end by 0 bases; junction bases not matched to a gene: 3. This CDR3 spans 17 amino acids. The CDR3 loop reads CASSLGGGYSGANVLTF. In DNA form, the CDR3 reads TGCGCCAGCAGCTTGGGGGGGGGATACTCTGGGGCCAACGTCCTGACTTTC.

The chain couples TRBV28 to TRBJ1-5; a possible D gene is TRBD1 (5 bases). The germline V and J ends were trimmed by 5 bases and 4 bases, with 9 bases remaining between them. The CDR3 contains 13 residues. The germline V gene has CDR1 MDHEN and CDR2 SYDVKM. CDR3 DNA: TGTGCCAGCAGTCGAGGGACTAATCAGCCCCAGCATTTT. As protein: CASSRGTNQPQHF.